This TCR beta chain derives from a study of shared clonotypes between healthy human individuals. Naive CD8 populations comprised CD45RO-negative cells positively selected for CCR7, excluding terminally differentiated effector memory CD45RA+ cells. Generated by immunoSEQ multiplex PCR, the TCRdb table keeps only in-frame clones and is missing some. The sample yields about 580,000 clones, 98% seen once. The CDR3 contains 16 residues. CDR1 is SGHTA, CDR2 FQGNSA, per germline. The V gene lost 5 bases and the J gene lost 0 bases, with 17 bases spanning the gap. The rearrangement links TRBV7-2 to TRBJ2-7; no clear D. The specimen sequenced was naive CD8+ T cells sorted from blood. The clonotype originates from a man aged 25-45 years in good health. The CDR3 spells CASSDGPSESSYEQYF. CDR3 in DNA: TGTGCCAGCAGCGATGGACCCTCAGAAAGCTCCTACGAGCAGTACTTC.